Shown below are 21 T cell receptor beta chains from a single sample sequenced in a study of cytomegalovirus exposure and HLA in healthy donors. PCR amplification relied on 60 Vbeta primers (plus 13 Jbeta primers). Assay: immunoSEQ multiplex PCR; the TCRdb copy retains only in-frame clones and omits some. The data hold 200,000 to 250,000 clones, with roughly 82% observed a single time. Sequences were obtained from PBMCs. The receptors here all came from a woman in her thirties or forties in good health and CMV-seropositive.

V usage is TRBV6-5 and J usage is TRBJ2-5; 10 nucleotides align to TRBD1. The CDR3 runs to 15 residues. V was pared by 6 bases and J by 2 bases, with 6 bases of the junction left unmatched. CDR1 is MNHEY, CDR2 SVGAGI, per germline. For the CDR3, the DNA is TGTGCCAGCAGCATGGACAGGGGGACGCAAGAGACCCAGTACTTC. It translates to CASSMDRGTQETQYF.

The rearrangement links TRBV4-2 to TRBJ2-5; perhaps TRBD2 as D (6 bases). Germline-derived CDR1 and CDR2 are LGHNA and YNFKEQ. Trimming cost V 2 bases and J 3 bases, with 13 bases left between them. This CDR3 comprises 15 residues. The CDR3 loop is CASSQQLGGEETQYF. The CDR3, as DNA: TGTGCCAGCAGCCAACAATTAGGCGGGGAAGAGACCCAGTACTTC.

V usage is TRBV5-1 and J usage is TRBJ2-1; 7 bases align to TRBD2. The V and J ends lost 0 bases and 4 bases, in that order; junction bases with no gene match: 4. CDR1 and CDR2 from the germline V gene are SGHRS and YFSETQ. The CDR3 is made up of 15 amino acids. The CDR3 nucleotides are TGCGCCAGCAGCTTGGGGAGCGGGGATTACAATGAGCAGTTCTTC. This encodes CASSLGSGDYNEQFF.

As DNA, the CDR3 is TGTGCCAGCAGTAGGCGACTAGCGGGGAACAATGAGCAGTTCTTC. As protein: CASSRRLAGNNEQFF. The chain couples TRBV6-5 to TRBJ2-1; 11 nucleotides agree with TRBD2. Unmatched junction bases numbered 5, after V lost 5 bases and J lost 5 bases. CDR1 is MNHEY and CDR2 is SVGAGI in the germline V gene. The CDR3 sequence is 15 residues long.

This clone was seen once. The chain links TRBV5-8 to TRBJ1-1; 8 bases are a match to TRBD1. This CDR3 contains 15 residues. Looked up from germline, CDR1 is SGHTS and CDR2 is YDEGEE. V was clipped by 2 bases and J by 0 bases; unmatched bases: 3. Written as DNA, the CDR3 is TGTGCCAGCAGCTTCGGGGGACAGGTGAACACTGAAGCTTTCTTT. It translates to CASSFGGQVNTEAFF.

The V call is TRBV27, the J call TRBJ2-1; 8 bases agree with TRBD2. Looked up from germline, CDR1 is MNHEY and CDR2 is SMNVEV (reference sequence). With V trimmed by 5 bases and J by 0 bases, 6 bases remained unmatched. The CDR3 has 16 amino acids. CDR3 coding DNA: TGTGCCAGCAGTCCCCGGGGGACTAGCTCCTACAATGAGCAGTTCTTC. It yields the protein CASSPRGTSSYNEQFF.

The CDR3 DNA sequence: TGTGCCAGCAGTGAACGGCCGACAGGGCCTAATTCACCCCTCCACTTT. Translation gives CASSERPTGPNSPLHF. The chain joins TRBV6-1 to TRBJ1-6; 7 bases align to TRBD1. This CDR3 has 16 amino acids. CDR1 and CDR2 from the germline V gene are MNHNS and SASEGT. Losses at the gene ends were 2 bases for V and 6 bases for J; bases not matched to a gene: 7.

In this sample, this clone turned up a few times. The chain's CDR3 is CASSLGPGVSNTEAFF. The DNA of the CDR3 is TGTGCCAGCAGCTTAGGCCCGGGTGTGTCGAACACTGAAGCTTTCTTT. V usage is TRBV7-6 and J usage is TRBJ1-1; D gene uncertain. CDR1 and CDR2 (germline): SGHVS, FNYEAQ. Trimming removed 1 base at V and 1 base at J, with 13 bases between. This CDR3 region has 16 residues.

Remarks on this clone: One end of the junction fails to match germline, which may point to a read error. The chain has TRBV7-9 and TRBJ1-1; D unresolved. Germline-derived CDR1 and CDR2 are SEHNR and FQNEAQ (reference sequence). The CDR3 has 12 amino acids. CDR3 amino acids: CSSSLGSTEAFF. The CDR3 DNA reads as TGTTCCAGCAGCTTAGGTAGCACTGAAGCTTTCTTT.

This sequence joins TRBV7-2 and TRBJ2-7, with D possibly matching TRBD2 (5 bases). Deletions cut 5 bases from V and 4 bases from J, with 15 bases between. The CDR3 is 14 amino acids. Germline CDR1 is SGHTA and CDR2 is FQGNSA. As DNA, the CDR3 is TGTGCCAGCAGCGTCGACCTCGGGAATTACGAGCAGTACTTC. It codes for CASSVDLGNYEQYF.

This chain joins TRBV19 and TRBJ2-1, with 10 bases lining up with TRBD1. The CDR3 runs to 16 residues. V shed 5 bases and J 0 bases; nucleotides not matched to a gene: 4. Germline V gene sequence: CDR1 LNHDA, CDR2 SQIVND (reference sequence). This CDR3 reads CASSWDRGPSYNEQFF. Here the CDR3 DNA reads TGTGCCAGTAGTTGGGACAGGGGCCCCTCCTACAATGAGCAGTTCTTC.

The chain is built from TRBV19 and TRBJ1-5, with a weak D call TRBD1 (5 bases). The CDR3 spans 15 residues. Germline CDR1 and CDR2: LNHDA and SQIVND (reference sequence). V dropped 4 bases and J dropped 4 bases, with 14 bases sitting between them. The CDR3 loop is CASSTDPGVNQPQHF. The CDR3, as DNA: TGTGCCAGTAGTACCGACCCGGGGGTAAATCAGCCCCAGCATTTT.

The rearrangement joins TRBV11-3 to TRBJ2-7; D not resolved. V dropped 0 bases and J dropped 5 bases, with 5 bases sitting between them. The CDR3 has 12 residues. The germline CDR1 and CDR2 sequences are SGHNT and YENEEA. The CDR3 DNA follows: TGTGCCAGCAGCTTAGAAAGCCACGAGCAGTACTTC. It translates to CASSLESHEQYF.

Turning to this clone: Mismatch with germline at one junction end may stem from a read error. The chain has TRBV7-9 and TRBJ1-5, with D unclear. This CDR3 has 12 residues. Germline loops: CDR1 SEHNR, CDR2 FQNEAQ (reference sequence). The CDR3 reads CSSSLAEQPQHF. DNA for the CDR3: TGTTCCAGCAGCTTAGCGGAGCAGCCCCAGCATTTT.

The J gene is TRBJ2-7, the V gene TRBV11-3, with D possibly TRBD2 on 6 matching bases. Germline CDR1 and CDR2: SGHNT and YENEEA. V was shortened by 1 base and J by 7 bases, with 17 bases between the two germline ends. This CDR3 region has 15 residues. CDR3 DNA: TGTGCCAGCAGCTTAGCCGGGACTCCCTTGTTGGAGCAGTACTTC. It codes for CASSLAGTPLLEQYF.

The chain couples TRBV11-2 to TRBJ2-7; D gene uncertain. The V end was cut by 2 bases, the J end by 4 bases, with 6 bases between. The CDR3 spans 12 residues. Per the germline V gene, CDR1 is SGHAT and CDR2 is FQNNGV. Here the CDR3 DNA reads TGTGCCAGCAGCTTAAGTCAGTACGAGCAGTACTTC. The encoded protein is CASSLSQYEQYF.

V and J are TRBV7-2 and TRBJ2-1; TRBD2 aligns across 12 bases. The CDR3 is 14 amino acids. Germline assignment: CDR1 SGHTA and CDR2 FQGNSA. The ends lost 7 bases at V and 9 bases at J; junction bases unmatched: 7. For the CDR3, the DNA is TGTGCCAGCACCCGGACTAGCGGGGAGGTTGAGCAGTTCTTC. Amino acids: CASTRTSGEVEQFF.

V usage is TRBV30 and J usage is TRBJ1-5; D not resolved. Germline V gene lookup returns CDR1 GTSNPN and CDR2 SVGIG (reference sequence). The V end was cut by 1 base, the J end by 6 bases, with 10 bases between. There are 13 residues in the CDR3. CDR3: CAWSGEGVQPQHF. The CDR3 nucleotides read TGTGCCTGGAGTGGGGAGGGCGTTCAGCCCCAGCATTTT.

A note on this clone: Different DNA sequences within this sample yield the same CDR3. This chain joins TRBV9 and TRBJ1-5; TRBD1 aligns across 11 bases. Germline CDR1 reads SGDLS; CDR2 reads YYNGEE. J gave up 7 bases and V 0 bases, and 3 bases lay outside the gene matches. CDR3 length: 15 amino acids. CDR3: CASSVGTGGGQPQHF. The CDR3 bases are TGTGCCAGCAGCGTAGGGACAGGGGGCGGGCAGCCCCAGCATTTT.

The chain employs TRBV19 and TRBJ1-2; maybe TRBD1 (6 bases). Germline V gene sequence: CDR1 LNHDA, CDR2 SQIVND (reference sequence). V dropped 9 bases and J dropped 1 base, with 24 bases sitting between them. This CDR3 has 17 residues. CDR3 in DNA: TGTGCCAGCCGATTAGGACAGTCCCAAGAAGTTAACTATGGCTACACCTTC. It specifies CASRLGQSQEVNYGYTF.

The chain combines TRBV29-1 with TRBJ2-3, with D possibly matching TRBD1 (6 bases). Trimming removed 6 bases from V and 0 bases from J, with 13 bases in between. CDR3 size: 14 residues. The germline CDR1 and CDR2 sequences are SQVTM and ANQGSEA. The CDR3 region has the DNA TGCAGCGTGTGGGACATTTCTAGCACAGATACGCAGTATTTT. Translation gives CSVWDISSTDTQYF.